The rows below give T cell receptor beta chains drawn from one sample of a study of shared clonotypes between healthy human individuals. Produced via immunoSEQ multiplex PCR; TCRdb's table is partial and in-frame only. The repertoire consists of around 690,000 clones, with 80% to 95% occurring once and the leading ten covering 34%. The sample taken for sequencing was memory CD8+ T cells from PBMCs. All receptors come from a man younger than 35 in good health. Some clones in this sample may be carry-over from other donors' samples. Each CDR3 is given with its conserved first and last residue. A D gene is named only where the DNA matches it firmly. Only part of the rows carry a size: once, few, many, or a class if the clone is expanded.

clone size	V gene	D gene	J gene	CDR3 DNA	CDR3 protein
NA	TRBV28	NA	TRBJ2-7	TGTGCCAGCAGTTCACTAGGGAACGGCTACGAGCAGTACTTC	CASSSLGNGYEQYF
NA	TRBV27	NA	TRBJ2-7	TGTGCCAGCAGTTTAGCGGGACCTACCTACGAGCAGTACTTC	CASSLAGPTYEQYF
NA	TRBV27	TRBD2	TRBJ2-1	TGTGCCAGCAGAACCGGGACTAGCGGGAGTAATGAGCAGTTCTTC	CASRTGTSGSNEQFF
NA	TRBV7-9	NA	TRBJ1-2	TGTGCCAGCAGCTCGGAGCGGAACCCTAACTATGGCTACACCTTC	CASSSERNPNYGYTF
NA	TRBV4-1	TRBD1	TRBJ2-3	TGCGCCAGCAGTTCCAGACAGGGTGTAGGCACAGATACGCAGTATTTT	CASSSRQGVGTDTQYF
once	TRBV28	NA	TRBJ1-5	TGTGCCAGCAGTGACGGGAACAGCAATCAGCCCCAGCATTTT	CASSDGNSNQPQHF
NA	TRBV5-1	NA	TRBJ2-1	TGCGCCAGCAGCCCGTCCCCCGGGATCCTAAATGAGCAGTTCTTC	CASSPSPGILNEQFF
NA	TRBV5-1	NA	TRBJ2-7	TGCGCCAGCAGCTTGGTACAGGGATTTAACGAGCAGTACTTC	CASSLVQGFNEQYF
few	TRBV30	NA	TRBJ1-1	TGTGCCTGGAATCTCGGGGCGGTGAGCACTGAAGCTTTCTTT	CAWNLGAVSTEAFF
once	TRBV4-3	NA	TRBJ1-3	TGCGCCAGCAGCCAAGAAGGCGGGGTGGGGGGAAACACCATATATTTT	CASSQEGGVGGNTIYF
NA	TRBV7-8	TRBD2	TRBJ2-7	TGTGCCAGCAGCGCAAAACTAGCGGGAGTTGTGGACGAGCAGTACTTC	CASSAKLAGVVDEQYF
NA	TRBV30	NA	TRBJ2-7	TGTGCCTGGAGTGTAGCGGCAGTCTACGAGCAGTACTTC	CAWSVAAVYEQYF
NA	TRBV28	NA	TRBJ2-1	TGTGCCAGCAGTCTCGTGTCGGGAGAGAGCTACAATGAGCAGTTCTTC	CASSLVSGESYNEQFF
once	TRBV28	NA	TRBJ1-2	TGTGCCAGCAGTTTAAGGGGGGGAGGCTATGGCTACACCTTC	CASSLRGGGYGYTF
NA	TRBV10-3	NA	TRBJ1-1	TGTGCCATCAGTGAGTCGAACGACCCATCTGAAGCTTTCTTT	CAISESNDPSEAFF
NA	TRBV4-3	NA	TRBJ2-5	TGCGCCAGCAGCCGGGGCCGTAGGGAGACCCAGTACTTC	CASSRGRRETQYF
NA	TRBV12-5	NA	TRBJ1-1	TGTGCTAGTGGTTTCTTTGCACTCGGTCAGATACAGGGTTGGAGCACTGAAGCTTTCTTT	CASGFFALGQIQGWSTEAFF
NA	TRBV7-9	NA	TRBJ2-1	TGTGCCAGCAGCCTAACGGGGAATGAGCAGTTCTTC	CASSLTGNEQFF
NA	TRBV5-1	NA	TRBJ2-4	TGCGCCAGCAGCTTGGTTCCTCTCGCGGGAATAGACATTCAGTACTTC	CASSLVPLAGIDIQYF
NA	TRBV27	NA	TRBJ2-1	TGTGCCAGCACCCCCTTAGGGGGAGCATACAATGAGCAGTTCTTC	CASTPLGGAYNEQFF
NA	TRBV5-1	NA	TRBJ2-7	TGCGCCAGCAGCTGGGGGGGCTTTAGCGCCTACGAGCAGTACTTC	CASSWGGFSAYEQYF
NA	TRBV14	TRBD2	TRBJ2-3	TGTGCCAGCAGCGGGTTGCTAGCGGGAGGTACAGATACGCAGTATTTT	CASSGLLAGGTDTQYF
NA	TRBV10-3	TRBD1	TRBJ1-4	TGTGCCACCAGAGCTGACAGGGGCCTTAATGAAAAACTGTTTTTT	CATRADRGLNEKLFF
NA	TRBV29-1	TRBD2	TRBJ2-1	TGCAGCGTTGAGGGGTTAGAGCGGGAGGGCCCAAATGAGCAGTTCTTC	CSVEGLEREGPNEQFF
once	TRBV7-9	NA	TRBJ2-3	TGTGCCAGCAGCCGGCCCCGTGGACTGGAGAGCACAGATACGCAGTATTTT	CASSRPRGLESTDTQYF
NA	TRBV9	TRBD1	TRBJ2-2	TGTGCCAGCAGCGGGGGACAGTCTACCGGGGAGCTGTTTTTT	CASSGGQSTGELFF
NA	TRBV29-1	TRBD1	TRBJ1-4	TGCAGCGTTGAACAGGGGACAGGCGAAAAACTGTTTTTT	CSVEQGTGEKLFF
NA	TRBV30	NA	TRBJ2-7	TGTGCCTGGAGGGATTCGGATGAATACGAGCAGTACTTC	CAWRDSDEYEQYF
NA	TRBV6-5	NA	TRBJ2-2	TGTGCCAGCAGTTACTTGGGACCTAACACCGGGGAGCTGTTTTTT	CASSYLGPNTGELFF
NA	TRBV4-3	NA	TRBJ1-3	TGCGCCAGCAGCCAAGACGGGGTGGGAGGATACACCATATATTTT	CASSQDGVGGYTIYF
NA	TRBV7-8	NA	TRBJ2-2	TGTGCCAGCAGCGCAACAGGTGATTCGAACACCGGGGAGCTGTTTTTT	CASSATGDSNTGELFF
NA	TRBV7-9	NA	TRBJ1-4	TGTGCCAGCACGGACTCGTATGAAAAACTGTTTTTT	CASTDSYEKLFF
NA	TRBV5-1	TRBD2	TRBJ2-1	TGCGCCAGCAGCTCCCCCGCGGGAGGGAGCTCCTACAATGAGCAGTTCTTC	CASSSPAGGSSYNEQFF
NA	TRBV28	NA	TRBJ2-2	TGTGCCAGCGAGACACCCGGGGAGCTGTTTTTT	CASETPGELFF
once	TRBV25-1	TRBD1	TRBJ2-2	TGTGCCAGCGGCAGGGGGCGGCAGAACACCGGGGAGCTGTTTTTT	CASGRGRQNTGELFF
once	TRBV6-1	NA	TRBJ1-1	TGTGCCAGCAGTGTGGGGGGCGAAAACACTGAAGCTTTCTTT	CASSVGGENTEAFF
NA	TRBV6-1	NA	TRBJ2-1	TGTGCCAGCAGTGAAGCAACAGAGGGGTTTTACAATGAGCAGTTCTTC	CASSEATEGFYNEQFF
NA	TRBV7-9	TRBD2	TRBJ2-2	TGTGCCAGCAGCTTAGGAGCGGCGGGAGCCCGGGGCGGGGAGCTGTTTTTT	CASSLGAAGARGGELFF
NA	TRBV9	TRBD1	TRBJ2-3	TGTGCCAGCAGCGTAGAACCCCCCCTGAGACAGGGGGCCGCAGATACGCAGTATTTT	CASSVEPPLRQGAADTQYF
NA	TRBV6-5	TRBD1	TRBJ1-4	TGTGCCAGTCGGCCGGGACAGGGCTTTAATGAAAAACTGTTTTTT	CASRPGQGFNEKLFF
once	TRBV6-1	TRBD2	TRBJ2-1	TGTGCCAGCATTCGAAGCGGGACCTCCTACAATGAGCAGTTCTTC	CASIRSGTSYNEQFF
NA	TRBV10-2	NA	TRBJ2-7	TGCGCCAGCAGTGACAGGGGCTACGAGCAGTACTTC	CASSDRGYEQYF
NA	TRBV27	TRBD1	TRBJ2-7	TGTGCCAGCAGTTTCGGGCAGGGGGCCTCCTACGAGCAGTACTTC	CASSFGQGASYEQYF
NA	TRBV5-1	TRBD1	TRBJ1-1	TGCGCCAGCAGCTGGGACAGCAACACTGAAGCCTTCTTT	CASSWDSNTEAFF
NA	TRBV19	NA	TRBJ1-1	TGTGCCAGTAGTATAGTCAGGGACACTGAAGCTTTCTTT	CASSIVRDTEAFF
NA	TRBV28	TRBD1	TRBJ1-5	TGTGCCAGCAGTTACAGGGGGTTAAGCATTGGCAATCAGCCCCAGCATTTT	CASSYRGLSIGNQPQHF